This TCR beta chain originates from a study of shared clonotypes between healthy human individuals. The protocol was immunoSEQ multiplex PCR, while the TCRdb copy is restricted to in-frame clones and leaves out a portion. The sample records about 1.5 million clones, 95% to 99% being singletons. The clonotype was recovered from a young man in good health. Sequenced material: naive CD4+ T cells sorted from blood. As to subset: CD45RA+ positively selected.

CDR3 DNA: TGTGCCAGCAGTGGGTTGGCCCTGGGCGGGGAGCTGTTTTTT. The encoded protein is CASSGLALGGELFF. The chain has TRBV2 and TRBJ2-2, with D uncertain. This CDR3 contains 14 residues. V lost 4 bases and J 7 bases, leaving 13 bases between the germline ends. Per the germline V gene, CDR1 is SNHLY and CDR2 is FYNNEI.